This T cell receptor beta chain emerged from a study of memory CD4+ T cells and cytomegalovirus serostatus. Profiled with immunoSEQ multiplex PCR; TCRdb holds only in-frame clones, not every one. The table has about 92,000 clones, about 80% seen once. From germline, CDR1 is LNHDA and CDR2 SQIVND (reference sequence). This CDR3 region has 14 residues. The ends lost 4 bases at V and 5 bases at J; junction bases unmatched: 6. The sort gate was single viable CD3+CD4+CD8-CD45RO+ cells for memory CD4+ T cells. This clone appeared once. The origin of this receptor is an adult in good health and CMV-seropositive. The sequencing sample was made of memory CD4+ T cells from blood. The chain couples TRBV19 to TRBJ1-1; 8 nucleotides line up with TRBD1. CDR3 in DNA: TGTGCCAGTAGTAACCAGGGGGCTTGGACTGAAGCTTTCTTT. Translating gives CASSNQGAWTEAFF.